The rows below give T cell receptor beta chains drawn from one sample of a study of T cell responses to AZD1222 COVID-19 vaccine. The data were produced by immunoSEQ multiplex PCR, yet TCRdb's version contains in-frame clones alone and is incomplete. The top ten clones hold nearly 4.5% of a sample with 100,000 to 150,000 clones, about nine tenths of them seen once. The source was peripheral blood, collected on day 0 of MenACWY control vaccination. All receptors derive from an adult in good health. CDR3s include the opening cysteine and the closing phenylalanine or tryptophan. Fields, in order: V gene, clone size, J gene, D gene, CDR3 protein, CDR3 DNA. D genes are given only for firm matches. Clone sizes are given selectively: once, few, many, or a class where the clone is expanded.

>TRBV5-1|.|TRBJ2-1|.
CASSPELGRQQFF
TGCGCCAGCAGCCCGGAATTGGGACGGCAGCAGTTCTTC
>TRBV11-1|.|TRBJ2-1|TRBD2
CASSLERGSYNEQFF
TGTGCCAGCAGCTTAGAGCGGGGTTCCTACAATGAGCAGTTCTTC
>TRBV7-6|.|TRBJ1-5|.
CASSPGQGISNQPQHF
TGTGCCAGCAGCCCAGGCCAGGGGATCTCTAATCAGCCCCAGCATTTT
>TRBV5-1|.|TRBJ1-1|TRBD1
CASSLGQGFTEAFF
TGCGCCAGCAGCTTGGGACAGGGGTTCACTGAAGCTTTCTTT
>TRBV7-6|.|TRBJ1-5|.
CASSLAAGSNQPQHF
TGTGCCAGCAGCTTAGCGGCAGGGTCCAATCAGCCCCAGCATTTT
>TRBV2|.|TRBJ2-3|.
CASVIRGRFLFTDTQYF
TGTGCCAGTGTGATTAGAGGGAGGTTTCTTTTCACAGATACGCAGTATTTT
>TRBV7-2|.|TRBJ1-1|.
CASSLEGYRASSEAFF
TGTGCCAGCAGCTTAGAGGGGTACAGGGCCTCCTCTGAAGCTTTCTTT
>TRBV7-3|.|TRBJ2-1|.
CASSLTEGEHYNEQFF
TGTGCCAGCAGCTTAACGGAGGGGGAACACTACAATGAGCAGTTCTTC
>TRBV7-9|.|TRBJ2-3|.
CASSRDTDTQYF
TGTGCCAGCAGCCGAGATACAGATACGCAGTATTTT
>TRBV29-1|.|TRBJ2-5|.
CSVMDNQETQYF
TGCAGCGTGATGGACAACCAAGAGACCCAGTACTTC
>TRBV10-1|.|TRBJ2-1|TRBD2
CATSQAGGGVNEQFF
TGCGCCACCTCTCAAGCGGGGGGAGGGGTGAATGAGCAGTTCTTC
>TRBV3-1/TRBV3-2|.|TRBJ2-5|.
CASSPDVRETQYF
TGTGCCAGCAGCCCGGACGTGCGGGAGACCCAGTACTTC
>TRBV4-2|.|TRBJ1-5|TRBD1
CASSQMTGGFQPQHF
TGTGCCAGCAGCCAGATGACAGGGGGCTTCCAGCCCCAGCATTTT
>TRBV2|.|TRBJ2-5|TRBD2
CASSSVAGASPQYF
TGTGCCAGCAGTTCCGTAGCGGGAGCGAGTCCCCAGTACTTC
>TRBV2|.|TRBJ2-1|TRBD1
CASAGQGSGNEQFF
TGTGCCAGCGCGGGACAGGGGTCGGGCAATGAGCAGTTCTTC
>TRBV18|.|TRBJ1-6|TRBD1
CASSNRDRNSPLHF
TGTGCCAGCTCAAATCGGGACAGGAATTCACCCCTCCACTTT
>TRBV11-2|.|TRBJ2-5|.
CASISPGDAGTQYF
TGTGCCAGCATCTCTCCGGGGGACGCAGGGACCCAGTACTTC
>TRBV5-6|.|TRBJ1-3|.
CASSNRGSSTGNTIYF
TGTGCCAGCAGCAACCGGGGGAGCTCGACAGGAAACACCATATATTTT
>TRBV4-1|.|TRBJ2-2|TRBD1
CASSPWTGTNTGELFF
TGCGCCAGCAGCCCGTGGACAGGAACCAACACCGGGGAGCTGTTTTTT
>TRBV27|.|TRBJ2-7|.
CASSLLGDGRIPYEQYF
TGTGCCAGCAGTCTATTAGGGGACGGACGTATCCCCTACGAGCAGTACTTC
>TRBV10-1|.|TRBJ1-5|.
CASEVTGSNQPQHF
TGCGCCAGCGAGGTGACAGGTAGCAATCAGCCCCAGCATTTT
>TRBV9|once|TRBJ1-5|TRBD1
CASSTGTGGLPQHF
TGTGCCAGCAGCACCGGGACAGGGGGCCTGCCCCAGCATTTT
>TRBV10-1|.|TRBJ2-3|.
CASSESRSDTQYF
TGCGCCAGCAGTGAGTCGAGATCAGATACGCAGTATTTT
>TRBV7-9|medium-sized|TRBJ1-2|.
CASSPWGGVSSGGYTF
TGTGCCAGCAGCCCTTGGGGTGGGGTTTCATCCGGTGGCTACACCTTC
>TRBV3-1/TRBV3-2|.|TRBJ1-1|TRBD1
CASSQGHQGDTEAFF
TGTGCCAGCAGCCAAGGGCACCAGGGGGACACTGAAGCTTTCTTT
>TRBV6-4|.|TRBJ1-5|.
CASSDDSNQPQHF
TGTGCCAGCAGTGACGACAGCAATCAGCCCCAGCATTTT
>TRBV6-2/TRBV6-3|.|TRBJ2-1|.
CASSSALGGGGNEQFF
TGTGCCAGCAGTTCGGCCCTAGGGGGGGGAGGCAATGAGCAGTTCTTC
>TRBV2|.|TRBJ2-7|.
CASSGQGYEQYF
TGTGCCAGCAGTGGGCAGGGCTACGAGCAGTACTTC
>TRBV28|.|TRBJ1-2|.
CASSPPVPSGYTF
TGTGCCAGCAGTCCACCAGTGCCCTCTGGCTACACCTTC
>TRBV28|.|TRBJ1-2|TRBD1
CASSLLTGGDGYTF
TGTGCCAGCAGTTTATTGACAGGGGGAGATGGCTACACCTTC
>TRBV5-1|.|TRBJ2-5|.
CASSQGRPQETQYF
TGCGCCAGCAGCCAGGGACGTCCTCAAGAGACCCAGTACTTC
>TRBV19|.|TRBJ1-5|.
CASSIDPRTERGNQPQHF
TGTGCCAGTAGTATAGACCCCCGGACAGAGAGAGGCAATCAGCCCCAGCATTTT
>TRBV29-1|.|TRBJ2-1|.
CSVDGTAYNEQFF
TGCAGCGTTGACGGAACAGCCTACAATGAGCAGTTCTTC
>TRBV3-1/TRBV3-2|.|TRBJ2-2|.
CASSHQKAGELFF
TGTGCCAGCAGCCACCAGAAGGCCGGGGAGCTGTTTTTT
>TRBV6-6|.|TRBJ2-2|.
CASSGRAGELFF
TGTGCCAGCAGTGGCAGGGCCGGGGAGCTGTTTTTT
>TRBV5-1|.|TRBJ2-3|.
CASSLAPAGPLITDTQYF
TGCGCCAGCAGCTTGGCCCCGGCAGGTCCTCTAATCACAGATACGCAGTATTTT
>TRBV9|.|TRBJ2-7|.
CASSVEPSYEQYF
TGTGCCAGCAGCGTTGAGCCATCCTACGAGCAGTACTTC
>TRBV30|once|TRBJ2-3|TRBD2
CAWREAGEIDTQYF
TGTGCCTGGAGAGAAGCGGGGGAAATAGATACGCAGTATTTT
>TRBV24-1|few|TRBJ2-1|.
CATSSYNEQFF
TGTGCCACCAGTTCATACAATGAGCAGTTCTTC
>TRBV11-2|.|TRBJ1-2|TRBD1
CASSLETGGSYGYTF
TGTGCCAGCAGCTTAGAGACAGGGGGCTCCTATGGCTACACCTTC
>TRBV4-3|once|TRBJ2-1|TRBD2
CASSQDRGGPGRVYNEQFF
TGCGCCAGCAGCCAAGATCGGGGGGGGCCAGGGCGAGTCTACAATGAGCAGTTCTTC
>TRBV30|.|TRBJ2-1|TRBD2
CAWSPGLAGLNEQFF
TGTGCCTGGAGTCCCGGACTAGCGGGACTCAATGAGCAGTTCTTC
>TRBV6-4|.|TRBJ2-1|.
CASSDESSYNEQFF
TGTGCCAGCAGTGACGAGAGCTCCTACAATGAGCAGTTCTTC
>TRBV24-1|once|TRBJ2-1|TRBD2
CATSESTSAHYNEQFF
TGTGCCACCAGTGAATCCACTAGCGCGCACTACAATGAGCAGTTCTTC
>TRBV2|.|TRBJ1-2|.
CASSEARQANYGYTF
TGTGCCAGCAGTGAAGCGCGGCAGGCAAACTATGGCTACACCTTC
>TRBV2|.|TRBJ1-2|TRBD1
CASSALRTDRGTGVDSYGYTF
TGTGCCAGCAGTGCCCTAAGGACGGACAGGGGGACAGGGGTTGATTCATATGGCTACACCTTC
>TRBV18|.|TRBJ2-3|.
CASSPGTTSTDTQYF
TGTGCCAGCTCACCGGGGACCACTAGCACAGATACGCAGTATTTT